The T cell receptor (beta chain) described here comes from a study of CD8+ T cells in alopecia areata. Study information: Treated patients swallowed 5 to 10 mg of oral tofacitinib twice daily. A 6-month off-drug phase came after tofacitinib, which had lasted 6 to 18 months. Findings of the study overall: Compared with normal scalp, lesional scalp had higher clonality and more expanded CD8+ clones.

RNA extraction was followed by reverse transcription into cDNA, which acted as the sequencing template. Sequenced by immunoSEQ multiplex PCR; TCRdb stores in-frame clones only, minus some. The data show about 70,000 clones, about 44% seen once. As part of sample collection, lesional scalp punch biopsies and peripheral blood were taken from alopecia areata patients. On this clone itself: The target antigen is unknown.

Germline V gene data show CDR1 as SQVTM and CDR2 as ANQGSEA. The germline V and J ends were trimmed by 1 base and 6 bases, with 6 bases remaining between them. The CDR3 is made up of 11 amino acids. The source material was CD8+ T cells sorted from blood, sampled at week 0. The V gene is TRBV29-1, the J gene TRBJ1-1, with D hard to call. This TCR was recovered from a human donor with alopecia areata. CDR3 protein: CSVEVVSEAFF. The CDR3 DNA is TGCAGCGTTGAAGTCGTTTCTGAAGCTTTCTTT.